The 19 T cell receptor beta chains presented below share a single source sample, sequenced in a study of response to subunit inactivated influenza vaccine. TCRdb fed the RT-PCR reads into MiXCR, producing one record per CDR3 protein. The sample contains 500,000 or so distinct CDR3 sequences, more than 15% of which appear only once. The specimen comprised CD4+ T cells sorted from PBMCs, sampled about 23 months after vaccination. The receptors originated from a man between 50 and 70 years old who received an inactivated influenza vaccine.

This clonotype has just a few counts. The chain uses TRBV12-3 or TRBV12-4 and TRBJ1-3; D unresolved. The CDR3 sequence is 15 residues long. V was cut by 6 bases and J by 0 bases, with 12 bases left in between. CDR3 DNA: TGTGCCAGCAGGTCATCAGGAGTCTCTGGAAACACCATATATTTT. Translation gives CASRSSGVSGNTIYF.

This clonotype was seen more than once but under ten times. The chain uses TRBV30 and TRBJ2-5; D might be TRBD1 (5 bases). CDR1 and CDR2 from the germline V gene are GTSNPN and SVGIG (reference sequence). V was trimmed by 2 bases and J by 2 bases, leaving 6 bases between them. The CDR3 runs 12 residues. The CDR3 DNA sequence: TGTGCCTGGAGTTCAGGGCAAGAGACCCAGTACTTC. Protein sequence: CAWSSGQETQYF.

The DNA of the CDR3 is TGCAGTGCTAGACGAATCCAGGAGACCGGGGAGCTGTTTTTT. It yields the protein CSARRIQETGELFF. The chain recombines TRBV20-1 with TRBJ2-2; D is unclear. Germline V gene lookup returns CDR1 DFQATT and CDR2 SNEGSKA (reference sequence). Trimming pared 2 bases from V and 5 bases from J, leaving 12 bases between. This CDR3 spans 14 amino acids.

The chain couples TRBV12-3 or TRBV12-4 to TRBJ1-1, with D tentatively TRBD1 (6 bases). V was pared by 6 bases and J by 11 bases, with 13 bases between. The CDR3 totals 11 residues. CDR3 sequence: CASSDRQVAFF. CDR3 sequence (DNA): TGTGCCAGCAGCGACAGGCAGGTGGCTTTCTTT.

This clonotype was detected only a few times. V usage is TRBV5-1 and J usage is TRBJ2-2; the match to TRBD1 covers 8 bases. CDR1 SGHRS and CDR2 YFSETQ come from the germline V gene. V lost 7 bases to trimming and J lost 6 bases; unmatched junction nucleotides: 5. The CDR3 extends over 13 amino acids. The DNA for the CDR3 is TGCGCCAGCGGACAGGGCCTCTCCGGGGAGCTGTTTTTT. This encodes CASGQGLSGELFF.

In its sample, this clonotype was seen a few times. The chain employs TRBV2 and TRBJ2-3, with 9 bases identical to TRBD2. Trimming took 6 bases from V and 4 from J; bases not matched to a gene: 14. The CDR3 runs to 17 residues. CDR1 and CDR2 (germline): SNHLY, FYNNEI. The CDR3 nucleotides are TGTGCCAGCAGGACCGGGATCGGGACTAGCAGGGCAGATACGCAGTATTTT. Protein: CASRTGIGTSRADTQYF.

This clonotype was counted at least ten times. The V gene is TRBV12-3 or TRBV12-4, the J gene TRBJ1-2, with D perhaps matching TRBD1 (6 bases). V was trimmed by 6 bases and J by 3 bases, leaving 20 bases between them. The CDR3 is 16 amino acids. The CDR3 reads CASSSVWGGVDYGYTF. DNA for the CDR3: TGTGCCAGCAGCTCGGTGTGGGGGGGCGTAGACTATGGCTACACCTTC.

This chain joins TRBV20-1 and TRBJ1-3, with 8 bases lining up with TRBD1. The V gene's germline CDR1 is DFQATT and CDR2 SNEGSKA (reference sequence). This CDR3 comprises 15 residues. Trimming cost V 5 bases and J 2 bases; bases outside gene matches: 8. CDR3 DNA sequence: TGCAGTGCTCGTTACCAGGGGGCACCTGGAAACACCATATATTTT. The encoded protein is CSARYQGAPGNTIYF.

The rearrangement links TRBV12-3 or TRBV12-4 to TRBJ2-6, with 9 bases aligning to TRBD1. There are 17 residues in the CDR3. With V trimmed by 7 bases and J by 0 bases, 7 bases remained unmatched. CDR3 in amino acids: CASKPGQGPSGANVLTF. CDR3 sequence (DNA): TGTGCCAGCAAACCGGGACAGGGTCCCTCTGGGGCCAACGTCCTGACTTTC.

This clonotype was detected a few times. The V call is TRBV29-1, the J call TRBJ2-7; 9 bases fit TRBD1. V gave up 4 bases and J gave up 3 bases; unmatched junction bases: 10. Germline V gives CDR1 SQVTM, CDR2 ANQGSEA. The CDR3 loop spans 15 amino acids. CDR3 region: CSVAPPGQGIYEQYF. CDR3 sequence (DNA): TGCAGCGTTGCCCCTCCGGGACAGGGAATCTACGAGCAGTACTTC.

The rearrangement joins TRBV23-1 to TRBJ2-5, with D possibly matching TRBD1 (5 bases). TRBV23-1 is identified as an open reading frame with a role that is uncertain. This CDR3 has 14 residues. Trimming pared 4 bases from V and 6 bases from J, leaving 15 bases between. The CDR3 DNA sequence: TGCGCCAGCAGTCCCGGCGGACACGGACAGACCCAGTACTTC. Encoded protein: CASSPGGHGQTQYF.

The rearrangement joins TRBV11-2 to TRBJ1-2; D not resolved. The V gene's germline CDR1 is SGHAT and CDR2 FQNNGV. Trimming took 5 bases from V and 4 from J, leaving 8 bases between them. CDR3 length: 12 residues. CDR3 coding DNA: TGTGCCAGCAGCCCGTATGGCTATGGCTACACCTTC. Its protein product is CASSPYGYGYTF.

Here the CDR3 reads CSAREGSPTDTQYF. Written as DNA, the CDR3 is TGCAGTGCTAGAGAGGGGAGTCCAACAGATACGCAGTATTTT. The J gene is TRBJ2-3, the V gene TRBV20-1, with a tentative D call TRBD2 (5 bases). With 0 bases removed from V and 3 bases from J, the gap between germline ends came to 10 bases. The CDR3 runs 14 residues. Germline lookup yields CDR1 DFQATT and CDR2 SNEGSKA (reference sequence).

The genes are TRBV5-8 and TRBJ2-2; D may be TRBD1 (5 bases). The CDR3 is 13 amino acids. CDR1 is SGHTS and CDR2 is YDEGEE in the germline V gene. V dropped 5 bases and J dropped 2 bases, with 7 bases sitting between them. For the CDR3, the DNA is TGTGCCAGCAGGACAGTAAACACCGGGGAGCTGTTTTTT. This codes for CASRTVNTGELFF.

Here the CDR3 reads CASEFGTGGEQYF. CDR3 sequence (DNA): TGTGCCAGTGAATTCGGGACAGGGGGCGAGCAGTACTTC. The chain recombines TRBV6-6 with TRBJ2-7, with TRBD1 matching 11 bases. CDR1 and CDR2 from the germline V gene are MNHNY and SVGAGI (reference sequence). This CDR3 is 13 amino acids long. Trimming cost V 9 bases and J 6 bases; bases outside gene matches: 7.

The table lists this clonotype with many counts. The CDR3 loop reads CASSESLAHTGELFF. CDR3 nucleotides: TGTGCCAGCAGTGAATCCCTAGCGCACACCGGGGAGCTGTTTTTT. The chain uses TRBV25-1 and TRBJ2-2; D is possibly TRBD2 (6 bases). The V and J ends lost 1 base and 3 bases respectively, with 9 bases between them. The CDR3 runs 15 residues. Germline-derived CDR1 and CDR2 are MGHDK and SYGVNS.

This clonotype was seen more than once but under ten times. The rearrangement joins TRBV29-1 to TRBJ2-1; 9 bases agree with TRBD2. The CDR3 covers 13 residues. J was trimmed by 9 bases and V by 3 bases; bases with no gene match: 6. Germline V gene lookup returns CDR1 SQVTM and CDR2 ANQGSEA. CDR3 sequence (DNA): TGCAGCGTTGAGCGGGAGGGCCTTGTTGAGCAGTTCTTC. This encodes CSVEREGLVEQFF.

Many counts were recorded for this clonotype. This sequence joins TRBV12-3 or TRBV12-4 and TRBJ2-2; 7 bases align to TRBD1. Trimming removed 6 bases from V and 5 bases from J; junction bases left unmatched: 3. This CDR3 contains 13 residues. The CDR3 protein is CASRARGTGELFF. CDR3 coding DNA: TGTGCCAGCAGGGCCAGGGGGACCGGGGAGCTGTTTTTT.

In the case of this clonotype: A read error may explain this, as a much larger clone is one base away. The genes are TRBV11-1 and TRBJ2-5, with 7 bases fitting TRBD1. CDR1 and CDR2 from the germline V gene are SGHAT and FQDESV (reference sequence). Losses at the gene ends were 5 bases for V and 5 bases for J; bases not matched to a gene: 5. The CDR3 length is 13 residues. The CDR3 bases are TGTGCCAGCAGCATAGACAGGGACGAGACCCAGTACTTC. It is translated as CASSIDRDETQYF.